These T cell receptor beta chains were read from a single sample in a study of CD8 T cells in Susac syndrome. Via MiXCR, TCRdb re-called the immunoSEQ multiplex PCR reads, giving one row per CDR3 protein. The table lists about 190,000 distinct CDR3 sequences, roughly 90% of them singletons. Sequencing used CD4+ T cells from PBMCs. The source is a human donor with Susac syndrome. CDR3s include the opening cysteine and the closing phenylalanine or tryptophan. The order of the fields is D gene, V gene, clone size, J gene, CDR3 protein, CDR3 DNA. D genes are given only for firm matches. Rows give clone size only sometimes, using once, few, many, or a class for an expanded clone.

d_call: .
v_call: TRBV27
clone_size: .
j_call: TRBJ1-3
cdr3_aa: CASRSAGRGGNTIYF
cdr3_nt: TGTGCCAGCAGGTCCGCCGGCAGGGGCGGAAACACCATATATTTT

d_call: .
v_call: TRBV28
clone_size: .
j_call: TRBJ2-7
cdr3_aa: CASSFEHEQYF
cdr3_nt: TGTGCCAGCAGTTTTGAACACGAGCAGTACTTC

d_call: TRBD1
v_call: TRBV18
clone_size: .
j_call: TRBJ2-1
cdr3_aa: CASSSLQIRTGPGEQFF
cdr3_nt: TGTGCCAGCTCATCTCTTCAGATAAGGACAGGGCCTGGTGAGCAGTTCTTC

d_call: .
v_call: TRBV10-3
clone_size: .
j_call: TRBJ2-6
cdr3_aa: CAISESFGGPSGANVLTF
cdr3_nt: TGTGCCATCAGTGAGTCGTTTGGGGGGCCGTCTGGGGCCAACGTCCTGACTTTC

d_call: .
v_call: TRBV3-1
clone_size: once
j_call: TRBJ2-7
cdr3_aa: CASSTTLTGPYEQYF
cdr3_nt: TGTGCCAGCAGCACAACCTTGACAGGACCCTACGAGCAGTACTTC

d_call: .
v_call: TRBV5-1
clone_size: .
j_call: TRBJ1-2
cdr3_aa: CASSLAGRPDGYTF
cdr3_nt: TGCGCCAGCAGCTTGGCAGGGAGGCCGGATGGCTACACCTTC

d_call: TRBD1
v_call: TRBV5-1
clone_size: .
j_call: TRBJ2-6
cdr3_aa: CASSATGASSGANVLTF
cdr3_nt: TGCGCCAGCAGTGCCACAGGGGCGAGCTCTGGGGCCAACGTCCTGACTTTC

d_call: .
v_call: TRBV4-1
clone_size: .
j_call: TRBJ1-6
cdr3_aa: CASSRGSVTGDYSPLHF
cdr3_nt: TGCGCCAGCAGCCGAGGGAGCGTGACAGGAGATTATTCACCCCTCCACTTT

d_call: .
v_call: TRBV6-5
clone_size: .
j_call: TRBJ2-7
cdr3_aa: CASSARQDYEQYF
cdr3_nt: TGTGCCAGCTCAGCTCGCCAGGACTACGAGCAGTACTTC

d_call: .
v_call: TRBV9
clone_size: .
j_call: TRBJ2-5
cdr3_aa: CASSVARETQYF
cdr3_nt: TGTGCCAGCAGCGTAGCCCGAGAGACCCAGTACTTC

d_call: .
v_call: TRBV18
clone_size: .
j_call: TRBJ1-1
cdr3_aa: CASSQGVHTEAFF
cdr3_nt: TGTGCCAGCTCACAGGGGGTACACACTGAAGCTTTCTTT

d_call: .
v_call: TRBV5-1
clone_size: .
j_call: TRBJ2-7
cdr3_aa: CASSLAPSPPTGTYEQYF
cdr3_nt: TGCGCCAGCAGCTTGGCCCCCTCACCCCCGACAGGAACCTACGAGCAGTACTTC

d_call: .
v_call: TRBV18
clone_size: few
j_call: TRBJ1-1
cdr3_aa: CASSSDRGTEAFF
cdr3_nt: TGTGCCAGCTCGTCAGACAGAGGCACTGAAGCTTTCTTT

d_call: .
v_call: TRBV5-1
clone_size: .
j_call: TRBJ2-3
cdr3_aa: CASSQGLRTDTQYF
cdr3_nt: TGCGCCAGCAGCCAAGGACTGCGCACAGATACGCAGTATTTT

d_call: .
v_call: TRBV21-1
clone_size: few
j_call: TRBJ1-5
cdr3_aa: CPGAGGPNQPQHF
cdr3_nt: TGTCCCGGCGCAGGGGGCCCTAATCAGCCCCAGCATTTT

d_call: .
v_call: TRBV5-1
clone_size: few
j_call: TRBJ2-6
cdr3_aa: CASRATGSGANVLTF
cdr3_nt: TGCGCCAGCAGGGCGACAGGCTCTGGGGCCAACGTCCTGACTTTC

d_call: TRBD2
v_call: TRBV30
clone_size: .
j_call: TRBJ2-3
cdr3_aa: CAWSVARGGLTDTQYF
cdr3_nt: TGTGCCTGGAGTGTTGCTCGCGGGGGGCTCACAGATACGCAGTATTTT

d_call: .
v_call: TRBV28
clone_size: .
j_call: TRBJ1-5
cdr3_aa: CASRSGHQTAPQHF
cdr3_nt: TGTGCCAGCAGGTCGGGACACCAGACAGCGCCCCAGCATTTT

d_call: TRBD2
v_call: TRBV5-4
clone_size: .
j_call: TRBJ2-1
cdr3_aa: CASSLIVPLVSRTLAEANEQFF
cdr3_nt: TGTGCCAGCAGCTTAATCGTCCCGTTAGTGTCTCGTACCCTAGCGGAGGCCAATGAGCAGTTCTTC

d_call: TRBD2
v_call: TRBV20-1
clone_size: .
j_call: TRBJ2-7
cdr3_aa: CSARFTSGGIEQYF
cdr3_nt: TGCAGTGCTAGGTTTACTAGCGGGGGAATAGAGCAGTACTTC

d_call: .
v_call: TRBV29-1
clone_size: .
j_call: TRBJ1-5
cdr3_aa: CSVGGGNNQPQHF
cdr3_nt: TGCAGCGTTGGAGGGGGTAACAATCAGCCCCAGCATTTT

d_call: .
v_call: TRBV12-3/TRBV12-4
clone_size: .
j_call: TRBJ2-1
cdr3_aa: CASTATSNEQFF
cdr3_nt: TGTGCCAGCACCGCTACTAGTAATGAGCAGTTCTTC

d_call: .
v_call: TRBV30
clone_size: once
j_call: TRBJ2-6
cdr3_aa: CAWSAPMYPGANVLTF
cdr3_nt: TGTGCCTGGAGTGCTCCGATGTACCCTGGGGCCAACGTCCTGACTTTC